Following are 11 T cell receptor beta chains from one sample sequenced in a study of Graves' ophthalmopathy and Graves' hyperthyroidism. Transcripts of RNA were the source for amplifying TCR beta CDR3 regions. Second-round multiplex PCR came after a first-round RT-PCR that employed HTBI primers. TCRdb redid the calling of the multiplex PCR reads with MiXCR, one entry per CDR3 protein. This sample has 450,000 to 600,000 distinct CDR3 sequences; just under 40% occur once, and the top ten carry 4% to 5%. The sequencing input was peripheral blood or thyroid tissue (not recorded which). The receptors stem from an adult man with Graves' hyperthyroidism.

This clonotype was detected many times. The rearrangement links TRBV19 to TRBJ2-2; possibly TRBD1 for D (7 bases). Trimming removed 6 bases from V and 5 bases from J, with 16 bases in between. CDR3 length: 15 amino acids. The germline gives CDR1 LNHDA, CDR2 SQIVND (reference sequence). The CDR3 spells CASSRDRAGTGELFF. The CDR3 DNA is TGTGCCAGTAGCCGAGACAGGGCGGGGACCGGGGAGCTGTTTTTT.

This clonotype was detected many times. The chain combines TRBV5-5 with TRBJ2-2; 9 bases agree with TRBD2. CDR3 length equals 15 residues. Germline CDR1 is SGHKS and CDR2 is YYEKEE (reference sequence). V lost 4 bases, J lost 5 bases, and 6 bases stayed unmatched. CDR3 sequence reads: CASSPSGVVTGELFF. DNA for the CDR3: TGTGCCAGCAGCCCTAGCGGGGTAGTAACCGGGGAGCTGTTTTTT.

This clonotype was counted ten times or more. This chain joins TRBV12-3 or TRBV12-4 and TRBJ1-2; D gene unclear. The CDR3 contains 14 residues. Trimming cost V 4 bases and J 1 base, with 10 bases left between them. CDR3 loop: CASSSGLDNYGYTF. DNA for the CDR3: TGTGCCAGCAGTTCCGGACTGGATAACTATGGCTACACCTTC.

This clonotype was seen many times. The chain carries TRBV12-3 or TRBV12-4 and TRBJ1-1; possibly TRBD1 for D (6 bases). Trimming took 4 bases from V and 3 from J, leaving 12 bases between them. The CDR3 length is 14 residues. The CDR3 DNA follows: TGTGCCAGCAGTTCTACAGGGTTGTACACTGAAGCTTTCTTT. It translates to CASSSTGLYTEAFF.

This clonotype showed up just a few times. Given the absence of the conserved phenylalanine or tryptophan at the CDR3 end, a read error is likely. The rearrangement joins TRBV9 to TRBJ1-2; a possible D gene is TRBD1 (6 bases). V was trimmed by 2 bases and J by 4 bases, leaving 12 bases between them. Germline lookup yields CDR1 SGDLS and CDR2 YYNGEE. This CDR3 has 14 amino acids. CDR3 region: CASSVEGGLYGYTL. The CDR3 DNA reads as TGTGCCAGCAGCGTTGAGGGGGGGCTCTATGGCTACACCCTC.

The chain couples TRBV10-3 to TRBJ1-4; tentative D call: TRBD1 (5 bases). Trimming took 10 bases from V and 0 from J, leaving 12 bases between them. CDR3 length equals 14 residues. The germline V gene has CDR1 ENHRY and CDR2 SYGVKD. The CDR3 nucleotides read TGTGCCACCCGGGACGGTGCAACTAATGAAAAACTGTTTTTT. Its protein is CATRDGATNEKLFF.

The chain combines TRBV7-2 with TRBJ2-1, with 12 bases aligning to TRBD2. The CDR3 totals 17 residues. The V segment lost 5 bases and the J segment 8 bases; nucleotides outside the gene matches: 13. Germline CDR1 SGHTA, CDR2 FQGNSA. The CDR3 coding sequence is TGTGCCAGCAGCCTCCTGGGGGCTAGCGGGAGGGCCCATGAGCAGTTCTTC. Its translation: CASSLLGASGRAHEQFF.

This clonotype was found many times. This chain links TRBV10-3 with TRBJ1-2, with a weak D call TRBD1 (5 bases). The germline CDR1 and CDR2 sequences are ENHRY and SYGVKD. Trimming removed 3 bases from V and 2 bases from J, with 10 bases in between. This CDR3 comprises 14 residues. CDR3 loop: CAISEPTENYGYTF. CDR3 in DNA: TGTGCCATCAGTGAACCGACAGAAAACTATGGCTACACCTTC.

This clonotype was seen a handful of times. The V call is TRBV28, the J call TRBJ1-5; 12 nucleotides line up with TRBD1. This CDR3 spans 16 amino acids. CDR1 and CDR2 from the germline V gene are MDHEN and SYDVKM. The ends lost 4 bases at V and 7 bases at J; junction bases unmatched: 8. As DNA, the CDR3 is TGTGCCAGCAGTTCACCGGGACAGGGGGCAGGACAGCCCCAGCATTTT. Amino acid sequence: CASSSPGQGAGQPQHF.

The CDR3 sequence is CASSYNRDRGYTEAFF. The CDR3, as DNA: TGTGCCAGCAGCTACAACCGGGACAGGGGGTACACTGAAGCTTTCTTT. The chain carries TRBV7-9 and TRBJ1-1, with 11 bases aligning to TRBD1. Losses at the gene ends were 4 bases for V and 3 bases for J; bases not matched to a gene: 7. The CDR3 consists of 16 residues. Germline V gives CDR1 SEHNR, CDR2 FQNEAQ (reference sequence).

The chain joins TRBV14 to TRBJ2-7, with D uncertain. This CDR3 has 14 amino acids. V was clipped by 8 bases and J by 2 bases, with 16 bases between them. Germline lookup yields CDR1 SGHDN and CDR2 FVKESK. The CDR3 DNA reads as TGTGCCAGCTCACGGAAAGGGAACGCCTACGAGCAGTACTTC. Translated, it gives CASSRKGNAYEQYF.